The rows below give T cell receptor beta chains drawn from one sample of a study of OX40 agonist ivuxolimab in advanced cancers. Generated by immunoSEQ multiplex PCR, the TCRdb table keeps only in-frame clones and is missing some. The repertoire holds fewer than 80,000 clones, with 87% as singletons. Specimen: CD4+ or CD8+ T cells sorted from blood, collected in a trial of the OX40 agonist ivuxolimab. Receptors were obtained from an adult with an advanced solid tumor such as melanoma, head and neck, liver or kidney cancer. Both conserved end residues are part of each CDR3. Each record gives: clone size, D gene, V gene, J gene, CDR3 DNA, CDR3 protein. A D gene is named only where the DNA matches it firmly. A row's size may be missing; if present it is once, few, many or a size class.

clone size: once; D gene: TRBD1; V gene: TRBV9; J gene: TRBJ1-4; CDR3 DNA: TGTGCCAGCAGCCCCTTCGGACAGGGGGTGGAAGAAAAACTGTTTTTT; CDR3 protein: CASSPFGQGVEEKLFF
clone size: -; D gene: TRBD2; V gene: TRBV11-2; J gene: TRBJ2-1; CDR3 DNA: TGTGCCAGCAGCTTCGCCAACTACGGGGGGACCTACAATGAGCAGTTCTTC; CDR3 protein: CASSFANYGGTYNEQFF
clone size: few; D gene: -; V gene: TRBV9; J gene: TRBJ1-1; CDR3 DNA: TGTGCCAGCAGCGTCGCAGGGGTTGGGAACACTGAAGCTTTCTTT; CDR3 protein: CASSVAGVGNTEAFF
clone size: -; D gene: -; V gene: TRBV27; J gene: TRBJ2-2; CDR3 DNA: TGTGCCAGCAGTTTTAGCGGTCCGAACACCGGGGAGCTGTTTTTT; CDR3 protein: CASSFSGPNTGELFF
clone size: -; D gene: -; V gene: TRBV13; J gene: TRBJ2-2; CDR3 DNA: TGTGCCAGCAGCTTTTCTCCAGGATCGAACACCGGGGAGCTGTTTTTT; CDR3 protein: CASSFSPGSNTGELFF
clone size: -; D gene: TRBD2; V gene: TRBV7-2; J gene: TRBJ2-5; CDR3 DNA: TGTGCCAGCAGCCGGGGACTAGCGGGAGAGACCCAGTACTTC; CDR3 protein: CASSRGLAGETQYF
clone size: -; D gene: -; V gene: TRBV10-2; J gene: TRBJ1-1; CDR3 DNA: TGCGCCAGCGTGCGGGAGGCGAACACTGAAGCTTTCTTT; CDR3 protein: CASVREANTEAFF
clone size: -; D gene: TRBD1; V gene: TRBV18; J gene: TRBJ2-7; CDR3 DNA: TGTGCCAGCTCACCCGGGACAGGCGCAGCCTACGAGCAGTACTTC; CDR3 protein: CASSPGTGAAYEQYF
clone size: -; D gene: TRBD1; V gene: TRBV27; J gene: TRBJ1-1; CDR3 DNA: TGTGCCCGAACCCGAGGGGACAGACCTGAAGCTTTCTTT; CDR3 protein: CARTRGDRPEAFF
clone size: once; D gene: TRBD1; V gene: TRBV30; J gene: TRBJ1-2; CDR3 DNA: TGTGCCTGGACTCCTACCGTTCAGGGGGTACTTGGCTACACCTTC; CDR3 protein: CAWTPTVQGVLGYTF
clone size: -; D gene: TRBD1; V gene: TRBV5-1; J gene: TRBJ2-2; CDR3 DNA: TGCGCCAGCAGCTTGTTAATAGGGGGCGGCGGGGAGCTGTTTTTT; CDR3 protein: CASSLLIGGGGELFF
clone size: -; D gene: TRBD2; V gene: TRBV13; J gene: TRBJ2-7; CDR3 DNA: TGTGCCAGCAGCCCCCGCCAGACTAGCGGGGGGGTGGACGAGCAGTACTTC; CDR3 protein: CASSPRQTSGGVDEQYF
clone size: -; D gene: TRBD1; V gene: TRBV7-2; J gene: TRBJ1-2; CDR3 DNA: TGTGCCAGCAGCTTAGCTACAGGGGGCGCTGACGGCTACACCTTC; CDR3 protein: CASSLATGGADGYTF
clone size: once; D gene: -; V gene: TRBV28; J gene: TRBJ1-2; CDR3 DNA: TGTGCCAGCGATCCAGGCCCACGGGGCGGCTACACCTTC; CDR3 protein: CASDPGPRGGYTF
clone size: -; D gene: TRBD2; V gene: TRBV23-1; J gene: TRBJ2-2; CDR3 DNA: TGCGCCAGCAGTCAATTCGACCCCTACCTAGCGGGAGTCATCGGGGAGCTGTTTTTT; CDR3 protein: CASSQFDPYLAGVIGELFF
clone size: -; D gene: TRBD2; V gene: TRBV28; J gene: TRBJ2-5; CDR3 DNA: TGTGCCAGCGGGGACTACAAAGAGACCCAGTACTTC; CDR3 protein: CASGDYKETQYF
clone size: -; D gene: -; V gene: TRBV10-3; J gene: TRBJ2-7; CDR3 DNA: TGTGCCTCCTGGTCGGGGCAGGGTGCCTACGAGCAGTACTTC; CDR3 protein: CASWSGQGAYEQYF
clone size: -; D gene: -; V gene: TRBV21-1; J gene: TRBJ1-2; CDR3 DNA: TGTGCCAGAAGCGAACGTCGGGGGACGGGCAACTATGGCTACACCTTC; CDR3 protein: CARSERRGTGNYGYTF
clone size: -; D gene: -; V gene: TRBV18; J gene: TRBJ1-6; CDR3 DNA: TGTGCCAGCTCAACGGGCGCGAATTCACCCCTCCACTTT; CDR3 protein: CASSTGANSPLHF
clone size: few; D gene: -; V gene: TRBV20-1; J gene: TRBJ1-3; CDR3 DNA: TGCAGTGCTCCTGGGGAGCACACCATATATTTT; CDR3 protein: CSAPGEHTIYF
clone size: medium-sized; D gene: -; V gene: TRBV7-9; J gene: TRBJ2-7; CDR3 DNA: TGTGCCAGCAGCTCGCTAAGAAGGGACGCCTACGAGCAGTACTTC; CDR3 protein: CASSSLRRDAYEQYF
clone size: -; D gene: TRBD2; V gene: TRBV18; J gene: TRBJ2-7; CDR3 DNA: TGTGCCAGCTCACCCGGGACTAACTCCTACGAGCAGTACTTC; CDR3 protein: CASSPGTNSYEQYF